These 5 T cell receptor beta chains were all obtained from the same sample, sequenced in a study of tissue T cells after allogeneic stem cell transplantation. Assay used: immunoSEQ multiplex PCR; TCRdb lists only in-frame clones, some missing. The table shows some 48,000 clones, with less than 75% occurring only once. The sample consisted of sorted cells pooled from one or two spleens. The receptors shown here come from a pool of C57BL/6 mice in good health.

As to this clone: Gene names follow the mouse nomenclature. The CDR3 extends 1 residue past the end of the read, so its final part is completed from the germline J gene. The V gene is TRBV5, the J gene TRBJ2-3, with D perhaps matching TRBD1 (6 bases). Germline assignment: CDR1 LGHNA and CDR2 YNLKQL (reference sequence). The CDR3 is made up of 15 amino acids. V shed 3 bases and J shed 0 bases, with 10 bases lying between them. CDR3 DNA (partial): TGTGCCAGCAGCCAGGGGACACCTAGTGCAGAAACGCTGTAT. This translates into CASSQGTPSAETLY. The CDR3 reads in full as CASSQGTPSAETLYF.

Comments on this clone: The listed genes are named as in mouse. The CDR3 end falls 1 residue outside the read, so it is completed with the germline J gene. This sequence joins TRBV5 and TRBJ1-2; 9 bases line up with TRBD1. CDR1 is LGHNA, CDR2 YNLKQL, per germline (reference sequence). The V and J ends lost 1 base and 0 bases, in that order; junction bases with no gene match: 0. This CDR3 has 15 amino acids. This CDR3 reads CASSQGTGANSDYTF. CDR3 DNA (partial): TGTGCCAGCAGCCAAGGGACAGGGGCAAACTCCGACTACACC.

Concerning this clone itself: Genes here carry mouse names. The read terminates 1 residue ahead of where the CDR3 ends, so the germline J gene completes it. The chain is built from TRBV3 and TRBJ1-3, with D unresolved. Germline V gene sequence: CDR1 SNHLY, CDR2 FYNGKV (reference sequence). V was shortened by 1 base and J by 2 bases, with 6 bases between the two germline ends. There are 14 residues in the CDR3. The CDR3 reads CASSLEQTGNTLYF. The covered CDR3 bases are TGTGCCAGCAGCTTAGAACAAACTGGAAATACGCTCTAT.

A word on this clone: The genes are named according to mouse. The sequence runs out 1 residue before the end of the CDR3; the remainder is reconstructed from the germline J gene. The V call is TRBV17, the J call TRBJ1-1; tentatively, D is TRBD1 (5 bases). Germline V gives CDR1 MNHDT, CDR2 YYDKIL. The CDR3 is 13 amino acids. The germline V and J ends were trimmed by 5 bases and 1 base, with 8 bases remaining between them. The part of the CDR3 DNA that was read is TGTGCTAGCAGTCTTACAGGGAACACAGAAGTCTTC. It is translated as CASSLTGNTEVF. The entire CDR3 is CASSLTGNTEVFF.

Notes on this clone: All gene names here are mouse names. This chain's CDR3 is CASGDAGRYEQYF. The sequenced CDR3 bases are TGTGCCAGCGGTGATGCTGGCAGGTATGAACAGTAC. The chain employs TRBV13-2 and TRBJ2-7; no clear D gene. Sequencing ends 1 residue short of the CDR3 end; the germline J gene provides the rest. Between the trimmed V and J ends, which lost 0 bases and 4 bases, there was a span of 8 bases. The CDR3 has 13 residues. CDR1 and CDR2 (germline): NNHNN, SYGAGS (reference sequence).